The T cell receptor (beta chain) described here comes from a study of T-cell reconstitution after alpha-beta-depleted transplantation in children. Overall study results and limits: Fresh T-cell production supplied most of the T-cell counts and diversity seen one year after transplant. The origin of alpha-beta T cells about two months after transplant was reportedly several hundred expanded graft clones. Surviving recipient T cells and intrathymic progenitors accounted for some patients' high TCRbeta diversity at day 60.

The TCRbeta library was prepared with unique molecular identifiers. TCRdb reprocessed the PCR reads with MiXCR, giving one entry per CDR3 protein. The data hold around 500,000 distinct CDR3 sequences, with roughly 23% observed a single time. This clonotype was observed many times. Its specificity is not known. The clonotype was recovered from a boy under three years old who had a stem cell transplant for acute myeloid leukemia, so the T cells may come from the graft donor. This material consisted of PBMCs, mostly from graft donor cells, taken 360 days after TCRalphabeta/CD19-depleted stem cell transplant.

The CDR3: CASSLDRARFSDEQFF. The CDR3 DNA reads TGTGCCAGCAGCTTAGACAGGGCGAGGTTTTCAGATGAGCAGTTCTTC. The rearrangement links TRBV7-2 to TRBJ2-1; tentative D call: TRBD1 (6 bases). Deletions cut 1 base from V and 8 bases from J, with 18 bases between. This CDR3 comprises 16 residues. Germline assignment: CDR1 SGHTA and CDR2 FQGNSA.